One and the same sample provided the 15 T cell receptor beta chains below, sequenced in a study of blood T cell repertoires in COVID-19. Method: immunoSEQ multiplex PCR; TCRdb's copy keeps in-frame clones and lacks some. Of 98,000 or so clones in the sample, more than 85% were seen once. The material sequenced was peripheral blood. The source is a human donor in a cohort sampled during active COVID-19.

The chain carries TRBV7-2 and TRBJ2-7; 11 nucleotides align to TRBD2. The V segment lost 0 bases and the J segment 1 base; nucleotides outside the gene matches: 8. The germline V gene encodes CDR1 SGHTA and CDR2 FQGNSA. The CDR3 runs 18 residues. The CDR3 protein is CASSLARLAGGESYEQYF. The CDR3, as DNA: TGTGCCAGCAGCTTAGCTCGGCTAGCGGGAGGTGAATCCTACGAGCAGTACTTC.

Only a few counts were recorded for this clone. The chain links TRBV7-9 to TRBJ1-6; TRBD1 might be the D (5 bases). V dropped 0 bases and J dropped 7 bases, with 13 bases sitting between them. CDR1 and CDR2 (germline): SEHNR, FQNEAQ (reference sequence). The length of the CDR3 is 16 residues. The CDR3 DNA reads as TGTGCCAGCAGCTTAGCGACGGGGGATGGGAATTCACCCCTCCACTTT. Translating it yields CASSLATGDGNSPLHF.

This clone was detected once. The chain carries TRBV19 and TRBJ1-2; a weak D match, TRBD1 (5 bases). V lost 4 bases, J lost 4 bases, and 19 bases lay in between. CDR3 length equals 16 residues. Germline-derived CDR1 and CDR2 are LNHDA and SQIVND (reference sequence). CDR3 sequence (DNA): TGTGCCAGTAGTAACGACGCTGGGGCAGCAACCTATGGCTACACCTTC. Translation: CASSNDAGAATYGYTF.

The chain joins TRBV24-1 to TRBJ2-1; D is perhaps TRBD1 (5 bases). Trimming shortened V by 5 bases and J by 7 bases, and 17 bases separated the two germline ends. CDR1 and CDR2 (germline): KGHDR, SFDVKD. The CDR3 contains 15 residues. CDR3 loop: CATSARDSNINEQFF. Written as DNA, the CDR3 is TGTGCCACCAGTGCTCGAGACAGTAATATTAATGAGCAGTTCTTC.

The chain uses TRBV5-1 and TRBJ2-1; D might be TRBD1 (5 bases). The CDR3 sequence is 14 residues long. Trimming pared 0 bases from V and 8 bases from J, leaving 12 bases between. The V gene's germline CDR1 is SGHRS and CDR2 YFSETQ. The DNA for the CDR3 is TGCGCCAGCAGCTTGGAGGCAGGGTTCTATGAGCAGTTCTTC. This translates into CASSLEAGFYEQFF.

The sample holds a few counts of this clone. The chain uses TRBV19 and TRBJ2-4; 9 bases fit TRBD1. Germline trimming cut 9 bases from V and 8 bases from J; bases unmatched to any gene: 20. CDR1 is LNHDA and CDR2 is SQIVND in the germline V gene (reference sequence). CDR3 length equals 17 residues. The CDR3 loop reads CASKYLGAGTGFDIQYF. CDR3 bases: TGTGCCAGCAAATACTTAGGGGCCGGGACAGGGTTTGACATTCAGTACTTC.

This sequence joins TRBV2 and TRBJ1-2, with TRBD1 identical over 11 bases. The germline V gene has CDR1 SNHLY and CDR2 FYNNEI. The ends lost 5 bases at V and 7 bases at J; junction bases unmatched: 6. The CDR3 covers 14 residues. The CDR3 coding sequence is TGTGCCAGCAGTACGGACAGGGGGCTCGGTGGCTACACCTTC. This translates into CASSTDRGLGGYTF. Based on the CDR3 plus reference TRBV2 and TRBJ1-2, the full variable domain is EPEVTQTPSHQVTQMGQEVILRCVPISNHLYFYWYRQILGQKVEFLVSFYNNEISEKSEIFDDQFSVERPDGSNFTLKIRSTKLEDSAMYFCASSTDRGLGGYTFGSGTRLTVV.

The chain has TRBV6-1 and TRBJ1-5, with 9 bases lining up with TRBD1. V lost 4 bases and J lost 4; bases outside the gene matches: 8. Germline V gives CDR1 MNHNS, CDR2 SASEGT. This CDR3 region has 16 residues. CDR3 nucleotides: TGTGCCAGCAGTGGGGGGGACAGGGCGCTTAATCAGCCCCAGCATTTT. As protein: CASSGGDRALNQPQHF.

V is TRBV15 and J is TRBJ2-3, with 9 bases aligning to TRBD2. CDR3 size: 18 residues. The germline gives CDR1 LNHNV, CDR2 YYDKDF (reference sequence). The ends lost 5 bases at V and 0 bases at J; junction bases unmatched: 12. CDR3 loop: CATSPRGRLAASTDTQYF. CDR3 DNA sequence: TGTGCCACCAGCCCAAGGGGGCGACTAGCGGCTAGCACAGATACGCAGTATTTT.

The chain recombines TRBV29-1 with TRBJ2-7; 10 positions agree with TRBD1. The CDR3 is 13 residues long. The ends lost 7 bases at V and 2 bases at J; junction bases unmatched: 5. Germline V gives CDR1 SQVTM, CDR2 ANQGSEA. This CDR3 is CSAAGTGAYEQYF. The CDR3 DNA reads as TGCAGCGCTGCCGGGACAGGGGCCTACGAGCAGTACTTC.

The sample holds one count of this clone. The genes are TRBV5-4 and TRBJ1-2, with 7 positions matching TRBD1. The CDR3 is 14 amino acids. V lost 0 bases to trimming and J lost 4 bases; unmatched junction nucleotides: 3. Germline lookup yields CDR1 SGHNT and CDR2 YYREEE (reference sequence). CDR3 in DNA: TGTGCCAGCAGCTTGGCAGGGGGAGGCTATGGCTACACCTTC. It encodes CASSLAGGGYGYTF.

About this clone: Within the sample, other DNA sequences also encode this same CDR3. The chain carries TRBV4-3 and TRBJ1-1; 10 bases line up with TRBD1. This CDR3 is built from 18 residues. Germline V CDR1 and CDR2: LGHNA, YSLEER. V lost 0 bases and J lost 2; bases outside the gene matches: 9. The CDR3 DNA reads as TGCGCCAGCAGCCAAGAGGAGACAGGGGGCTGGAGAAACACTGAAGCTTTCTTT. Translating gives CASSQEETGGWRNTEAFF.

V is TRBV4-3 and J is TRBJ2-7, with D possibly being TRBD2 (6 bases). In germline, CDR1 is LGHNA, CDR2 YSLEER. The CDR3 contains 15 residues. V lost 4 bases, J lost 3 bases, and 16 bases lay in between. The CDR3 region is CASSLTYRGNYEQYF. The CDR3 nucleotides read TGCGCCAGCAGCCTAACTTACCGGGGGAACTACGAGCAGTACTTC.

The V and J genes are TRBV5-1 and TRBJ1-2; 11 bases are a match to TRBD1. Germline V gene data show CDR1 as SGHRS and CDR2 as YFSETQ. This CDR3 is built from 16 residues. V shed 0 bases, J shed 6 bases, and the junction held 7 bases outside the gene matches. The CDR3 reads CASSLGTGGAENGYTF. CDR3 in DNA: TGCGCCAGCAGCTTGGGGACAGGGGGCGCGGAGAATGGCTACACCTTC.

This clone was picked up a small number of times. V usage is TRBV5-4 and J usage is TRBJ2-2, with TRBD2 identical over 8 bases. The CDR3 has 14 amino acids. With V trimmed by 8 bases and J by 5 bases, 8 bases remained unmatched. Looked up from germline, CDR1 is SGHNT and CDR2 is YYREEE (reference sequence). CDR3 loop: CASTSGVGTGELFF. The CDR3 region has the DNA TGTGCCAGTACTAGCGGAGTCGGGACCGGGGAGCTGTTTTTT.